This TCR beta chain was documented in a study of OX40 agonist ivuxolimab in advanced cancers. For the study at large: Three individuals attained partial responses, comprising one hepatocellular carcinoma case and two cutaneous melanoma cases. Overall study results and limits: Doses of 0.1 to 3.0 mg/kg were accompanied by clonal expansion of CD4+ and CD8+ blood T cells by week 6.

This CDR3 has 16 amino acids. Per germline, CDR1 SEHNR and CDR2 FQNEAQ (reference sequence). J gave up 1 base and V 3 bases, and 8 bases lay outside the gene matches. About this clone itself: Its antigen is as yet unknown.

Repertoires were generated with immunoSEQ multiplex PCR, while TCRdb's copy carries only in-frame clones and drops some. Of about 50,000 clones listed, around 88% are singletons. The sequence derives from an adult with an advanced solid tumor such as melanoma, head and neck, liver or kidney cancer. The input for sequencing was CD4+ or CD8+ T cells sorted from blood, taken in a trial of the OX40 agonist ivuxolimab. The chain uses TRBV7-9 and TRBJ2-5, with TRBD1 identical over 7 bases. CDR3 protein: CASSFDDRGLQETQYF. CDR3 sequence (DNA): TGTGCCAGCAGCTTCGATGATAGGGGGCTCCAAGAGACCCAGTACTTC.